Shown below are 23 T cell receptor beta chains from a single sample sequenced in a study of T cells after yellow fever vaccination. TCRdb reanalysed the 5' RACE reads using MiXCR and keeps one entry per CDR3 protein. Of some 300,000 distinct CDR3 sequences listed, roughly 8.3% are singletons. The sample consisted of PBMCs, taken roughly 45 days after the first yellow fever vaccination. The receptors shown here come from a man aged 18-30 years who received the YFV17D yellow fever vaccine.

There are many counts of this clonotype. This chain links TRBV4-3 with TRBJ1-6; maybe TRBD1 (6 bases). V was trimmed by 4 bases and J by 8 bases, leaving 12 bases between them. Germline V lookup: CDR1 LGHNA, CDR2 YSLEER. This CDR3 is built from 14 residues. The CDR3 DNA reads TGCGCCAGCAGCCGTACAGGGACTGATTCACCCCTCCACTTT. Translating gives CASSRTGTDSPLHF.

This clonotype has a handful of counts. The chain employs TRBV11-2 and TRBJ1-5; unclear D gene. V was trimmed by 5 bases and J by 6 bases, leaving 11 bases between them. The CDR3 length is 13 residues. CDR1 is SGHAT, CDR2 FQNNGV, per germline. The CDR3 coding sequence is TGTGCCAGCAGCCCACTAGGTAGTCAGCCCCAGCATTTT. Translation: CASSPLGSQPQHF.

This clonotype was counted a few times. V usage is TRBV7-2 and J usage is TRBJ1-1, with unresolved D. V was cut by 3 bases and J by 7 bases, with 12 bases left in between. Germline CDR1 is SGHTA and CDR2 is FQGNSA. The length of the CDR3 is 13 residues. CDR3 DNA: TGTGCCAGCAGCTTTTTACACGGTTTTGAAGCTTTCTTT. Translation: CASSFLHGFEAFF.

This clonotype was recorded at least ten times. The chain has TRBV27 and TRBJ2-7; D is unresolved. Trimming removed 3 bases at V and 0 bases at J, with 6 bases between. The CDR3 extends over 13 amino acids. Germline CDR1 and CDR2: MNHEY and SMNVEV (reference sequence). The CDR3 spells CASSLVDSYEQYF. The CDR3, as DNA: TGTGCCAGCAGTTTGGTGGACTCCTACGAGCAGTACTTC.

J is TRBJ1-2 and V is TRBV6-2 or TRBV6-3, with D possibly TRBD1 on 6 matching bases. The CDR3 runs to 13 residues. Germline values: CDR1 MNHEY, CDR2 SVGEGT. Trimming removed 4 bases from V and 4 bases from J, with 10 bases in between. The CDR3 sequence: CASSSGQIYGYTF. CDR3 coding DNA: TGTGCCAGCAGTTCTGGACAGATCTATGGCTACACCTTC.

The V call is TRBV6-1, the J call TRBJ2-7, with D possibly being TRBD1 or TRBD2 (5 bases each). Germline V gene data show CDR1 as MNHNS and CDR2 as SASEGT. This CDR3 comprises 14 residues. Trimming shortened V by 6 bases and J by 3 bases, and 15 bases separated the two germline ends. This CDR3 is CASSHGAGGYEQYF. In DNA form, the CDR3 reads TGTGCCAGCAGCCACGGGGCAGGAGGCTACGAGCAGTACTTC.

This clonotype was counted at least ten times. The V gene is TRBV9, the J gene TRBJ1-1; no definite D call. The CDR3 length is 13 residues. The germline V gene encodes CDR1 SGDLS and CDR2 YYNGEE. V was cut by 0 bases and J by 4 bases, with 7 bases left in between. For the CDR3, the DNA is TGTGCCAGCAGCGTAGACCAAAGCACTGAAGCTTTCTTT. Amino acids: CASSVDQSTEAFF.

This rearrangement joins TRBV12-3 or TRBV12-4 to TRBJ2-3, with TRBD2 identical over 12 bases. The V gene end was trimmed by 3 bases and the J gene end by 4 bases; junction bases not matched to a gene: 5. The length of the CDR3 is 16 residues. The CDR3 DNA follows: TGTGCCAGCAGTTTTGCTAGCGGGGGGGCCGCAGATACGCAGTATTTT. Encoded protein: CASSFASGGAADTQYF.

The chain recombines TRBV4-1 with TRBJ1-2, with 11 bases matching TRBD1. The CDR3 runs to 17 residues. V shed 5 bases, J shed 4 bases, and the junction held 12 bases outside the gene matches. Per germline, CDR1 MGHRA and CDR2 YSYEKL. The CDR3: CASSTGQGAGRTYGYTF. In nucleotides, the CDR3 is TGCGCCAGCAGCACCGGACAGGGGGCAGGACGGACCTATGGCTACACCTTC.

This clonotype was counted only a few times. V gene TRBV29-1 combines with J gene TRBJ1-1; D is possibly TRBD1 (6 bases). The V end lost 7 bases, the J end lost 8 bases, and 20 bases lay between the germline ends. Per the germline V gene, CDR1 is SQVTM and CDR2 is ANQGSEA. CDR3 length: 13 residues. The CDR3 DNA is TGCAGCGCCGCGAGGGGCGGGGGCTCCGAAGCTTTCTTT. Encoded protein: CSAARGGGSEAFF.

The chain employs TRBV10-2 and TRBJ1-6, with D tentatively TRBD1 (5 bases). The CDR3 is 14 residues long. Germline CDR1 reads WSHSY; CDR2 reads SAAADI. Trimming removed 4 bases at V and 9 bases at J, with 13 bases between. The CDR3 loop is CASSVEGRGSPLHF. The CDR3 DNA reads TGCGCCAGCAGTGTGGAGGGGAGAGGTTCACCCCTCCACTTT.

This clonotype was counted ten times or more. V is TRBV4-3 and J is TRBJ2-3, with D possibly called TRBD1 or TRBD2 (5 bases each). Germline assignment: CDR1 LGHNA and CDR2 YSLEER. V was shortened by 0 bases and J by 3 bases, with 10 bases between the two germline ends. There are 15 residues in the CDR3. DNA for the CDR3: TGCGCCAGCAGCCAAGAGGGACGCCAGACAGATACGCAGTATTTT. It is translated as CASSQEGRQTDTQYF.

This clonotype was detected ten times or more. The chain carries TRBV5-1 and TRBJ2-1; a weak D match, TRBD2 (7 bases). V was shortened by 0 bases and J by 4 bases, with 14 bases between the two germline ends. Per germline, CDR1 SGHRS and CDR2 YFSETQ. This CDR3 has 16 amino acids. The CDR3 protein is CASSLDAGAGYNEQFF. CDR3 DNA: TGCGCCAGCAGCTTGGATGCGGGGGCCGGGTACAATGAGCAGTTCTTC.

The chain uses TRBV5-6 and TRBJ2-7, with TRBD2 identical over 13 bases. In germline, CDR1 is SGHDT, CDR2 YYEEEE. Trimming took 4 bases from V and 5 from J; bases not matched to a gene: 6. This CDR3 spans 15 amino acids. The CDR3 nucleotides read TGTGCCAGCAGCGAGACTAGCGGGGGGAAGGACGAGCAGTACTTC. It encodes CASSETSGGKDEQYF.

V gene TRBV7-9 combines with J gene TRBJ1-2; D possibly corresponds to TRBD1 (6 bases). V dropped 5 bases and J dropped 6 bases, with 16 bases sitting between them. This CDR3 is 14 amino acids long. Germline V gives CDR1 SEHNR, CDR2 FQNEAQ (reference sequence). The CDR3 DNA reads TGTGCCAGCAGCGGATCGCAGGGGAAGAATGGCTACACCTTC. Residues: CASSGSQGKNGYTF.

V is TRBV28 and J is TRBJ1-6, with D hard to call. The ends were cut back, 6 bases at V and 9 bases at J, with 15 bases in the middle. There are 14 residues in the CDR3. Germline V gene data show CDR1 as MDHEN and CDR2 as SYDVKM. The CDR3 DNA follows: TGTGCCAGCAGGACCGGAGGACCTATTTCACCCCTCCACTTT. Its translation is CASRTGGPISPLHF.

This chain joins TRBV19 and TRBJ2-1; 7 bases line up with TRBD1. The CDR3 totals 20 residues. In germline, CDR1 is LNHDA, CDR2 SQIVND (reference sequence). The V and J ends lost 7 bases and 0 bases, in that order; junction bases with no gene match: 21. CDR3 loop: CASISERGQLNRSSYNEQFF. The CDR3 DNA sequence: TGTGCCAGTATCTCCGAAAGGGGACAGCTCAACCGGAGCTCCTACAATGAGCAGTTCTTC.

This rearrangement joins TRBV7-2 to TRBJ2-5; D perhaps matches TRBD2 (6 bases). The CDR3 spans 14 residues. Germline V gives CDR1 SGHTA, CDR2 FQGNSA. Trimming stripped 5 bases from V and 4 bases from J, with 14 bases between. The CDR3 is CASSPRAGTETQYF. In DNA form, the CDR3 reads TGTGCCAGCAGCCCACGGGCGGGGACAGAGACCCAGTACTTC.

This clonotype was observed a handful of times. V is TRBV3-1 and J is TRBJ2-1; D call uncertain. V was shortened by 4 bases and J by 7 bases, with 11 bases between the two germline ends. The length of the CDR3 is 13 residues. Per germline, CDR1 LGHDT and CDR2 YNNKEL (reference sequence). The CDR3 reads CASSLTNANEQFF. As DNA, the CDR3 is TGTGCCAGCAGCCTCACAAATGCGAATGAGCAGTTCTTC.

This clonotype was found a few times. The CDR3 loop is CASSLDPLNYNEQFF. The CDR3 nucleotides are TGTGCCAGCAGCTTAGATCCTCTAAACTACAATGAGCAGTTCTTC. The J gene is TRBJ2-1, the V gene TRBV7-8; D is undetermined. Per germline, CDR1 SGHVS and CDR2 FQNEAQ. V lost 1 base and J lost 3, with 10 bases in between. The CDR3 has 15 amino acids.

The chain carries TRBV2 and TRBJ1-1, with D perhaps TRBD1 (5 bases). Germline CDR1 and CDR2: SNHLY and FYNNEI. CDR3 size: 15 residues. V lost 0 bases, J lost 4 bases, and 12 bases lay in between. CDR3 DNA: TGTGCCAGCAGTGAAGCGACCGGGGGAGGCACTGAAGCTTTCTTT. Protein: CASSEATGGGTEAFF.

This clonotype was counted between two and nine times. This chain connects TRBV20-1 to TRBJ2-2; D is unclear. Per germline, CDR1 DFQATT and CDR2 SNEGSKA (reference sequence). V lost 3 bases and J lost 6, with 20 bases in between. The CDR3 runs to 16 residues. DNA of the CDR3: TGCAGTGCTAGGGCCTGGCCTCAAGCCGGGCCCGGGGAGCTGTTTTTT. Translation: CSARAWPQAGPGELFF.

This clonotype was counted a few times. The chain employs TRBV20-1 and TRBJ1-1; D not resolved. V lost 4 bases to trimming and J lost 2 bases, with 11 bases between them. The CDR3 length is 13 residues. CDR1 DFQATT and CDR2 SNEGSKA come from the germline V gene (reference sequence). The CDR3 bases are TGCAGTGCTACGGAATCACTTAACACTGAAGCTTTCTTT. This codes for CSATESLNTEAFF.